A single T cell receptor beta chain is shown here with its context. The target antigen is unknown. This sample was included in a study of OX40 agonist ivuxolimab in advanced cancers. Across the whole study: Every 2 weeks, patients received ivuxolimab intravenously, dosed at 0.01 to 10 mg/kg. General study points: Partial responders receiving 0.1-3.0 mg/kg showed among the lowest clonal expansion. At 0.1 to 3.0 mg/kg, CD4+ and CD8+ blood T cells expanded clonally by week 6.

The assay was immunoSEQ multiplex PCR, and TCRdb's table has in-frame clones only and misses some. The data hold about 58,000 clones, with 65% to 85% observed a single time. V was shortened by 5 bases and J by 5 bases, with 25 bases between the two germline ends. In germline, CDR1 is GTSNPN, CDR2 SVGIG (reference sequence). The CDR3 contains 17 residues. Samples of blood were obtained at baseline, on cycle 4 day 1, and on cycle 7 day 1. The origin of this receptor is an adult with an advanced solid tumor such as melanoma, head and neck, liver or kidney cancer. This chain joins TRBV30 and TRBJ1-5, with D tentatively TRBD1 (6 bases). Material: CD4+ or CD8+ T cells sorted from blood, obtained in a trial of the OX40 agonist ivuxolimab. The DNA for the CDR3 is TGTGCCTGGGCCAGGTCCGAAGGGGGATACTTATATCAGCCCCAGCATTTT. Translated: CAWARSEGGYLYQPQHF.